These T cell receptor beta chains were read from a single sample in a study of cytomegalovirus exposure and HLA in healthy donors. Clones were sequenced by immunoSEQ multiplex PCR, and TCRdb holds only the in-frame ones, with some missing. The sample holds about 140,000 clones, 82% seen once. Material for sequencing was PBMCs. Every receptor here comes from a man aged 30 to 45 in good health and CMV-seropositive. CDR3s include the opening cysteine and the closing phenylalanine or tryptophan. The D gene is left open where the match is weak. Some rows mark clone size as missing; the rest say once, few, many or name a class of expanded clone.

NA,NA,TRBJ2-7,TRBV28,CASSLYGGARYEQYF,TGTGCCAGCAGTTTATATGGGGGGGCGAGGTACGAGCAGTACTTC
NA,TRBD1,TRBJ1-4,TRBV13,CASSGRQGANEKLFF,TGTGCCAGCAGCGGACGACAGGGGGCGAATGAAAAACTGTTTTTT
NA,NA,TRBJ1-1,TRBV18,CASSPPGGQVTEAFF,TGTGCCAGCTCACCCCCGGGAGGGCAAGTCACTGAAGCTTTCTTT
NA,NA,TRBJ1-3,TRBV21-1,CARVRERSGNTIYF,TGTGCCAGGGTCAGGGAAAGGTCTGGAAACACCATATATTTT
NA,TRBD1,TRBJ2-7,TRBV19,CASSIGDRYYEQYF,TGTGCCAGTAGTATAGGGGACAGATACTACGAGCAGTACTTC
NA,NA,TRBJ2-7,TRBV29-1,CSVERTAGDEQYF,TGCAGCGTTGAGAGGACAGCCGGGGACGAGCAGTACTTC
NA,NA,TRBJ2-7,TRBV18,CASSPRTYEQYF,TGTGCCAGCTCACCTAGAACCTACGAGCAGTACTTC
NA,NA,TRBJ1-4,TRBV7-6,CASSSQATDEKLFF,TGTGCCAGCAGCTCTCAGGCGACGGATGAAAAACTGTTTTTT
NA,NA,TRBJ2-7,TRBV18,CASSPPKSPGVGYEQYF,TGTGCCAGCTCACCACCTAAATCGCCAGGGGTTGGGTACGAGCAGTACTTC
NA,NA,TRBJ1-5,TRBV7-9,CASSPGDIVGQPQHF,TGTGCCAGCAGCCCAGGTGACATCGTAGGTCAGCCCCAGCATTTT
NA,TRBD2,TRBJ2-5,TRBV27,CASSLQAGGPETQYF,TGTGCCAGCAGTTTACAGGCGGGGGGACCAGAGACCCAGTACTTC
few,TRBD2,TRBJ2-5,TRBV4-1,CASSQEIERELEQETQYF,TGCGCCAGCAGCCAAGAGATCGAGCGGGAGCTGGAGCAAGAGACCCAGTACTTC
NA,TRBD1,TRBJ1-2,TRBV9,CASSHSGQGGGYTF,TGTGCCAGCAGTCACTCAGGACAGGGGGGTGGCTACACCTTC
NA,NA,TRBJ2-7,TRBV28,CASSEGSFYEQYF,TGTGCCAGCAGTGAGGGTTCTTTCTACGAGCAGTACTTC
NA,NA,TRBJ2-2,TRBV2,CASRQSGELFF,TGTGCCAGCAGACAATCCGGGGAGCTGTTTTTT